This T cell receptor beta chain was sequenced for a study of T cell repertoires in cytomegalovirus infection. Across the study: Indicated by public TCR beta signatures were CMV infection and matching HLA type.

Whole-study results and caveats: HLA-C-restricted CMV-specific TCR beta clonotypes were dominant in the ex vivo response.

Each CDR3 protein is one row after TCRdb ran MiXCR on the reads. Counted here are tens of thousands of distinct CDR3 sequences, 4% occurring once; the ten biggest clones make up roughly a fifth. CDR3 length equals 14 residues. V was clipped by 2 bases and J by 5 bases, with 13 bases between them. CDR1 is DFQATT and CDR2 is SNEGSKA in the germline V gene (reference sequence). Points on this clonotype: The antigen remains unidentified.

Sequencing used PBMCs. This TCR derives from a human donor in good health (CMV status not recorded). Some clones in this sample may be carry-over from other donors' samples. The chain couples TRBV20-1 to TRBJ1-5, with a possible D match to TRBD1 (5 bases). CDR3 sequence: CSARQGFQDQPQHF. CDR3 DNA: TGCAGTGCTAGACAGGGTTTTCAAGATCAGCCCCAGCATTTT.